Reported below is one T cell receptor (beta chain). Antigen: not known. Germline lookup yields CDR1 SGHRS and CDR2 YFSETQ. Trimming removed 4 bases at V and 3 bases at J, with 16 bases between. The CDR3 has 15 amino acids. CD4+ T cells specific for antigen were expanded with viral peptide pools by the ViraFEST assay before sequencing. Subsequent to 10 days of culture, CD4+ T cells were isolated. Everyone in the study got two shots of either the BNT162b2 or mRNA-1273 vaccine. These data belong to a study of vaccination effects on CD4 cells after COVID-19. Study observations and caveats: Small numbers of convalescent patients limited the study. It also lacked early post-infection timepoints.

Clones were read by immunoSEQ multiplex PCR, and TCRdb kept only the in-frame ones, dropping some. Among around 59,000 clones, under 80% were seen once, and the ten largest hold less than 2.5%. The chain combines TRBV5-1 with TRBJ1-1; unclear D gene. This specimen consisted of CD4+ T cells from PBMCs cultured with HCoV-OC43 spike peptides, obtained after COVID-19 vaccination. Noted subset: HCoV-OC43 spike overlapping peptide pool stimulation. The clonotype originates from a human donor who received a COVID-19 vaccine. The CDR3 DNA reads TGCGCCAGCAGCACCAATCCCGTCCTTTACACTGAAGCTTTCTTT. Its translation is CASSTNPVLYTEAFF.